This T cell receptor beta chain was captured by sequencing in a study of blood T cell repertoires in COVID-19. Overall study: Nucleic acid was either cDNA or gDNA, and it came from T cells, B-cell-depleted T cells, or PBMCs.

The table came from immunoSEQ multiplex PCR; TCRdb's copy has only in-frame clones and leaves some out. The table has tens of thousands of clones, roughly 82% seen once; the top ten hold more than 1%. CDR1 is KGHSY, CDR2 FQNENV, per germline. CDR3 length: 14 amino acids. V lost 3 bases and J 5 bases, leaving 13 bases between the germline ends. The sample comprised peripheral blood. The rearrangement uses TRBV16 and TRBJ1-1, with D perhaps matching TRBD1 (5 bases). The source of this sequence is a woman over 75 with acute or convalescent COVID-19. The CDR3, as DNA: TGTGCCAGCAGCCAGCAGGGCATGGGGACTGAAGCTTTCTTT. Translating gives CASSQQGMGTEAFF. Complete variable domain (other parts from reference TRBV16 and TRBJ1-1): GEEVAQTPKHLVRGEGQKAKLYCAPIKGHSYVFWYQQVLKNEFKFLISFQNENVFDETGMPKERFSAKCLPNSPCSLEIQATKLEDSAVYFCASSQQGMGTEAFFGQGTRLTVV.